This T cell receptor beta chain was sequenced during a study of cytomegalovirus exposure and HLA in healthy donors. Comment on this clone: Antigen specificity is unknown.

PCR employed 60 Vbeta and 13 Jbeta primers. Some clones are missing from TCRdb's copy, which holds only in-frame ones; the method was immunoSEQ multiplex PCR. The repertoire has about 95,000 clones, about four fifths of them found once; the top ten carry around 3.7%. The CDR3 sequence is 15 residues long. Germline V gene sequence: CDR1 MDHEN, CDR2 SYDVKM. Trimming took off 6 bases at V and 6 bases at J, with 18 bases between the two ends. Nominal health characterized the donors when sampled, though unrecorded immune exposures were likely. Overall study findings and caveats: The productive fraction for most TCR beta V segments was about 90% or about 30% in an earlier analysis.

The receptor's source is a man aged 25 to 40 in good health and CMV-seropositive. The chain couples TRBV28 to TRBJ2-1; D may be TRBD2 (5 bases). The sequencing sample was made of PBMCs. CDR3 nucleotide sequence: TGTGCCAGCAGCCCTCGGGTAGCGAAACGCAATGAGCAGTTCTTC. Encoded protein: CASSPRVAKRNEQFF.